The rows below give T cell receptor beta chains drawn from one sample of a study of CD8+ T cells in alopecia areata. Some clones are missing from TCRdb's copy, which holds only in-frame ones; the method was immunoSEQ multiplex PCR. Here the sample spans 200,000 to 250,000 clones, about 58% being singletons. Specimen: CD4+ T cells sorted from blood, collected at week 4, from a patient treated with tofacitinib. These receptors came from a human donor with alopecia areata. Each CDR3 is given with its conserved first and last residue. The D gene is left open where the match is weak. Some rows mark clone size as missing; the rest say once, few, many or name a class of expanded clone.

clone_size d_call j_call v_call cdr3_aa cdr3_nt
. TRBD1 TRBJ1-5 TRBV30 CAWSVQGQGSNQPQHF TGTGCCTGGAGTGTACAGGGACAGGGTAGCAATCAGCCCCAGCATTTT
. . TRBJ2-3 TRBV6-5 CASSYGLSTDTQYF TGTGCCAGCAGTTACGGGCTCAGCACAGATACGCAGTATTTT
once . TRBJ2-7 TRBV2 CASSVTVWQYF TGTGCCAGCAGTGTCACAGTTTGGCAGTACTTC
. . TRBJ1-2 TRBV9 CASSVPGTYGYTF TGTGCCAGCAGCGTACCAGGGACTTATGGCTACACCTTC
. . TRBJ1-5 TRBV2 CASSEGIVQPQHF TGTGCCAGCAGTGAGGGTATAGTTCAGCCCCAGCATTTT
. . TRBJ1-1 TRBV7-3 CASSSGGTGKAFF TGTGCCAGCAGCTCCGGCGGAACAGGGAAAGCTTTCTTT
. . TRBJ2-7 TRBV27 CASSLSGSYEQYF TGTGCCAGCAGTTTATCAGGGTCCTACGAGCAGTACTTC
. TRBD1 TRBJ1-2 TRBV6-1 CASSEGTGLNGYTF TGTGCCAGCAGTGAAGGGACAGGACTTAATGGCTACACCTTC
. TRBD1 TRBJ1-5 TRBV27 CASSLGGARGQPQHF TGTGCCAGCAGTTTAGGAGGGGCCAGGGGGCAGCCCCAGCATTTT
few . TRBJ2-3 TRBV2 CASSEDIQQYF TGTGCCAGCAGTGAAGATATACAGCAGTATTTT
many TRBD1 TRBJ1-1 TRBV7-2 CASSAHRGGSTEAFF TGTGCCAGCAGCGCCCACAGGGGTGGTAGCACTGAAGCTTTCTTT
. . TRBJ1-2 TRBV30 CAWSDKPLGYTF TGTGCCTGGAGCGACAAGCCCCTGGGCTACACCTTC
. . TRBJ2-1 TRBV18 CASSPQGTEPYNEQFF TGTGCCAGCTCTCCCCAAGGGACCGAACCCTACAATGAGCAGTTCTTC
. . TRBJ2-7 TRBV15 CATSRDRGTYEQYF TGTGCCACCAGCAGAGATCGGGGGACCTACGAGCAGTACTTC
. . TRBJ2-3 TRBV10-2 CATGATDTQYF TGCGCCACCGGGGCCACAGATACGCAGTATTTT
once TRBD2 TRBJ2-3 TRBV6-1 CASSESSGGATDTQYF TGTGCCAGCAGTGAGTCTAGCGGGGGGGCAACAGATACGCAGTATTTT
. . TRBJ2-6 TRBV30 CAWRQGTSGANVLTF TGTGCCTGGAGGCAGGGCACCTCTGGGGCCAACGTCCTGACTTTC
. TRBD1 TRBJ2-7 TRBV30 CAWSEGASSYEQYF TGTGCCTGGAGTGAGGGGGCCTCCTCCTACGAGCAGTACTTC
few TRBD1 TRBJ1-2 TRBV5-1 CASSRDSDYGYTF TGCGCCAGCAGCCGGGACAGCGACTATGGCTACACCTTC
. . TRBJ2-1 TRBV5-1 CASSVGGRREQFF TGCGCCAGCAGCGTCGGGGGCAGGCGTGAGCAGTTCTTC
. TRBD2 TRBJ2-1 TRBV18 CASSPRGSSYNEQFF TGTGCCAGCTCTCCGCGGGGGAGCTCCTACAATGAGCAGTTCTTC
few . TRBJ1-1 TRBV5-1 CASSLEDKAFF TGCGCCAGCAGCTTGGAAGACAAAGCTTTCTTT